These 32 T cell receptor beta chains share one sample of origin, sequenced in a study of blood T cell repertoires in COVID-19. TCRdb's copy holds only in-frame clones and misses some; the assay was immunoSEQ multiplex PCR. Altogether about 190,000 clones are present, less than 85% being singletons, with the ten largest covering approximately 13%. The sequenced sample was peripheral blood. These receptors were collected from a woman in her forties or fifties with acute or convalescent COVID-19.

The J gene is TRBJ2-2, the V gene TRBV5-1, with 14 nucleotides matching TRBD2. The CDR3 has 17 residues. The germline CDR1 and CDR2 sequences are SGHRS and YFSETQ. The ends lost 3 bases at V and 7 bases at J; junction bases unmatched: 8. CDR3 nucleotide sequence: TGCGCCAGCAGCTCCTACTCTGGGACTAGCGGGGGCGGGGAGCTGTTTTTT. Residues: CASSSYSGTSGGGELFF. Filled out from reference TRBV5-1 and TRBJ2-2, the complete variable domain reads KAGVTQTPRYLIKTRGQQVTLSCSPISGHRSVSWYQQTPGQGLQFLFEYFSETQRNKGNFPGRFSGRQFSNSRSEMNVSTLELGDSALYLCASSSYSGTSGGGELFFGEGSRLTVL.

The chain combines TRBV9 with TRBJ1-2; D unclear. This CDR3 is 13 amino acids long. Germline V gene data show CDR1 as SGDLS and CDR2 as YYNGEE. V was trimmed by 3 bases and J by 6 bases, leaving 12 bases between them. CDR3 amino acids: CASSGSWAHGYTF. Written as DNA, the CDR3 is TGTGCCAGCAGCGGCTCCTGGGCCCATGGCTACACCTTC.

The V call is TRBV20-1, the J call TRBJ2-2, with D hard to call. Germline V gene sequence: CDR1 DFQATT, CDR2 SNEGSKA (reference sequence). Between the trimmed V and J ends, which lost 3 bases and 7 bases, there was a span of 12 bases. The CDR3 loop spans 13 amino acids. In DNA, the CDR3 is TGCAGTGCTAGTCCGAACACCGTCGGGGAGCTGTTTTTT. It specifies CSASPNTVGELFF.

The gene calls are TRBV27 and TRBJ1-4; 7 nucleotides line up with TRBD1. V shed 5 bases, J shed 8 bases, and the junction held 5 bases outside the gene matches. The CDR3 sequence is 13 residues long. Germline V gene data show CDR1 as MNHEY and CDR2 as SMNVEV (reference sequence). As DNA, the CDR3 is TGTGCCAGCAGTCTACAGGGGAGCGAAAAACTGTTTTTT. It translates to CASSLQGSEKLFF.

The table lists this clone with a count of one. The chain combines TRBV28 with TRBJ1-2, with D maybe TRBD1 (6 bases). V was trimmed by 11 bases and J by 4 bases, leaving 23 bases between them. The CDR3 extends over 15 amino acids. Germline V lookup: CDR1 MDHEN, CDR2 SYDVKM. CDR3 in DNA: TGTGCCGCCCACTATCTACCCGGGACACCCTATGGCTACACCTTC. Translated: CAAHYLPGTPYGYTF.

This chain links TRBV4-1 with TRBJ1-5; 10 bases line up with TRBD1. Trimming took 0 bases from V and 9 from J; bases not matched to a gene: 11. CDR3 size: 17 residues. The germline CDR1 and CDR2 sequences are MGHRA and YSYEKL. CDR3 in DNA: TGCGCCAGCAGCCAAGATCTTGGGACAGGGGCCGAGACGCCCCAGCATTTT. Protein sequence: CASSQDLGTGAETPQHF.

The chain is built from TRBV6-5 and TRBJ2-3; 8 bases match TRBD1. V gave up 6 bases and J gave up 2 bases; unmatched junction bases: 7. The CDR3 consists of 15 residues. Germline V lookup: CDR1 MNHEY, CDR2 SVGAGI. CDR3 bases: TGTGCCAGCAGCCCCGGGACAGGATACACAGATACGCAGTATTTT. This sequence encodes CASSPGTGYTDTQYF.

This sequence joins TRBV7-2 and TRBJ2-3, with a possible D match to TRBD2 (5 bases). Germline assignment: CDR1 SGHTA and CDR2 FQGNSA. The CDR3 loop spans 17 amino acids. V lost 1 base to trimming and J lost 2 bases, with 16 bases between them. The CDR3 DNA reads as TGTGCCAGCAGCTTAGGGATTAGCTCGGGAACCACAGATACGCAGTATTTT. Translation: CASSLGISSGTTDTQYF.

This rearrangement joins TRBV6-4 to TRBJ1-3; D remains unclear. The CDR3 totals 15 residues. Trimming shortened V by 7 bases and J by 0 bases, and 13 bases separated the two germline ends. CDR1 MRHNA and CDR2 SNTAGT come from the germline V gene. CDR3 in amino acids: CASTLTGSSGNTIYF. CDR3 DNA: TGTGCCAGCACATTAACCGGGTCCTCTGGAAACACCATATATTTT.

The chain has TRBV30 and TRBJ2-3; D remains unclear. Germline-derived CDR1 and CDR2 are GTSNPN and SVGIG (reference sequence). V lost 4 bases to trimming and J lost 2 bases, with 13 bases between them. The CDR3 runs 14 residues. CDR3 in DNA: TGTGCCTGGAAACCGACTTACCTCACAGATACGCAGTATTTT. Translated: CAWKPTYLTDTQYF.

V is TRBV5-6 and J is TRBJ2-1; TRBD2 matches at 10 bases. The trim removed 3 bases at V and 0 bases at J, leaving 6 bases unmatched. The CDR3 is 17 residues long. Per the germline V gene, CDR1 is SGHDT and CDR2 is YYEEEE. The CDR3 reads CASSSRLAGVSYNEQFF. CDR3 nucleotides: TGTGCCAGCAGCTCACGACTAGCGGGCGTCTCCTACAATGAGCAGTTCTTC.

The V call is TRBV25-1, the J call TRBJ2-2; possible D gene TRBD2, 6 bases. Germline V gives CDR1 MGHDK, CDR2 SYGVNS. Trimming stripped 9 bases from V and 3 bases from J, with 17 bases between. The CDR3 runs to 15 residues. CDR3 sequence (DNA): TGTGCCAGTCGGGCGTCGGGACTTCACACCGGGGAGCTGTTTTTT. Protein: CASRASGLHTGELFF.

J is TRBJ1-5 and V is TRBV6-2 or TRBV6-3, with D perhaps TRBD1 (6 bases). The CDR3 covers 15 residues. The V end was cut by 6 bases, the J end by 4 bases, with 16 bases between. The V gene's germline CDR1 is MNHEY and CDR2 SVGEGT. The CDR3 protein is CASRPTGIRNQPQHF. Here the CDR3 DNA reads TGTGCCAGCAGGCCTACAGGGATCCGAAATCAGCCCCAGCATTTT.

The genes are TRBV6-4 and TRBJ1-2, with a possible D match to TRBD1 (6 bases). The CDR3 spans 15 residues. V lost 6 bases and J 2 bases, leaving 16 bases between the germline ends. Germline loops: CDR1 MRHNA, CDR2 SNTAGT. CDR3 DNA: TGTGCCAGCAGGAACACAGGGTTAGGGAACTATGGCTACACCTTC. Translating gives CASRNTGLGNYGYTF.

This clone came up once. The CDR3 DNA sequence: TGCGCCAGCAGCGGACAGGGAAACACCGGGGAGCTGTTTTTT. It encodes CASSGQGNTGELFF. V is TRBV5-1 and J is TRBJ2-2, with 8 bases identical to TRBD1. CDR3 size: 14 residues. Trimming at V came to 4 bases and at J to 2 bases, leaving 1 base not matched to a gene. The germline CDR1 and CDR2 sequences are SGHRS and YFSETQ.

The chain combines TRBV5-6 with TRBJ1-2, with a tentative D call TRBD1 (5 bases). This CDR3 contains 14 residues. The germline CDR1 and CDR2 sequences are SGHDT and YYEEEE. V shed 3 bases and J shed 4 bases, with 13 bases lying between them. CDR3 coding DNA: TGTGCCAGCAGCTGGGGGGATAGGCCCTATGGCTACACCTTC. This encodes CASSWGDRPYGYTF.

V usage is TRBV5-1 and J usage is TRBJ2-1; D possibly corresponds to TRBD2 (6 bases). With 4 bases removed from V and 3 bases from J, the gap between germline ends came to 26 bases. This CDR3 is 19 amino acids long. Germline V gene sequence: CDR1 SGHRS, CDR2 YFSETQ. The CDR3 loop reads CASSLPGTAQEGSYNEQFF. The CDR3 DNA reads as TGCGCCAGCAGCCTACCAGGGACTGCACAAGAGGGGAGCTACAATGAGCAGTTCTTC.

The chain has TRBV28 and TRBJ1-5; 9 bases fit TRBD1. V gave up 8 bases and J gave up 8 bases; unmatched junction bases: 7. CDR3 length: 13 residues. Per the germline V gene, CDR1 is MDHEN and CDR2 is SYDVKM. The CDR3 DNA reads TGTGCCAGCGGTACAGGGGGCGTGGAGCCCCAGCATTTT. Encoded protein: CASGTGGVEPQHF. The variable domain in full, with the rest retrieved from reference TRBV28 and TRBJ1-5, is DVKVTQSSRYLVKRTGEKVFLECVQDMDHENMFWYRQDPGLGLRLIYFSYDVKMKEKGDIPEGYSVSREKKERFSLILESASTNQTSMYLCASGTGGVEPQHFGDGTRLSIL.

The V gene is TRBV30, the J gene TRBJ1-2, with 8 bases matching TRBD1. CDR3 length: 15 amino acids. The germline gives CDR1 GTSNPN, CDR2 SVGIG (reference sequence). V gave up 0 bases and J gave up 4 bases; unmatched junction bases: 7. For the CDR3, the DNA is TGTGCCTGGAGTGTACGGACAGGGACAAGCTATGGCTACACCTTC. Residues: CAWSVRTGTSYGYTF.

The chain is built from TRBV4-2 and TRBJ2-2; D possibly corresponds to TRBD2 (5 bases). The CDR3 has 15 amino acids. Germline CDR1 LGHNA, CDR2 YNFKEQ. V shed 0 bases and J shed 5 bases, with 10 bases lying between them. The CDR3, as DNA: TGTGCCAGCAGCCAAGATTGGCGAGGGACCGGGGAGCTGTTTTTT. Amino acids: CASSQDWRGTGELFF.

This sequence joins TRBV6-6 and TRBJ2-7, with unresolved D. V lost 6 bases and J 2 bases, leaving 8 bases between the germline ends. The CDR3 loop spans 12 amino acids. CDR1 and CDR2 from the germline V gene are MNHNY and SVGAGI (reference sequence). The DNA for the CDR3 is TGTGCCAGCAGGGCTGAAACCTACGAGCAGTACTTC. Protein product: CASRAETYEQYF.

The chain links TRBV14 to TRBJ1-1; D gene unclear. The CDR3 consists of 13 residues. Looked up from germline, CDR1 is SGHDN and CDR2 is FVKESK. Trimming took off 2 bases at V and 1 base at J, with 5 bases between the two ends. The CDR3 loop is CASSQSRNTEAFF. CDR3 DNA: TGTGCCAGCAGCCAAAGCCGGAACACTGAAGCTTTCTTT.

The rearrangement links TRBV15 to TRBJ2-1, with a possible D match to TRBD2 (6 bases). Germline CDR1 LNHNV, CDR2 YYDKDF (reference sequence). V was clipped by 0 bases and J by 0 bases, with 15 bases between them. The CDR3 is 18 residues long. CDR3 coding DNA: TGTGCCACCAGCAGAGATACGAGCGGGTATAGCTCCTACAATGAGCAGTTCTTC. Encoded protein: CATSRDTSGYSSYNEQFF.

This clone was seen more than once but under ten times. The CDR3 region has the DNA TGTGCCAGCAGCTCAATGACAGGGATTGGGAATGAGCAGTTCTTC. It translates to CASSSMTGIGNEQFF. The chain links TRBV5-4 to TRBJ2-1, with TRBD1 matching 7 bases. Per germline, CDR1 SGHNT and CDR2 YYREEE (reference sequence). The CDR3 contains 15 residues. The trim removed 3 bases at V and 7 bases at J, leaving 10 bases unmatched.

The J gene is TRBJ1-2, the V gene TRBV3-1 (or the pseudogene TRBV3-2); possible D gene TRBD1, 5 bases. Trimming removed 0 bases from V and 4 bases from J, with 9 bases in between. Germline V gene data show CDR1 as LGHDT and CDR2 as YNNKEL (reference sequence). This CDR3 is built from 14 residues. CDR3 in amino acids: CASSQEGAVYGYTF. The DNA of the CDR3 is TGTGCCAGCAGCCAAGAAGGGGCAGTCTATGGCTACACCTTC.

At least ten counts were recorded for this clone. The chain carries TRBV2 and TRBJ1-1, with D possibly matching TRBD1 (6 bases). This CDR3 region has 12 residues. The germline CDR1 and CDR2 sequences are SNHLY and FYNNEI. V lost 6 bases and J 14 bases, leaving 19 bases between the germline ends. CDR3 amino acids: CASSPNRAGGFF. CDR3 nucleotides: TGTGCCAGCAGCCCCAACAGGGCGGGTGGGTTCTTT. The complete variable domain, with remaining parts taken from reference TRBV2 and TRBJ1-1, reads EPEVTQTPSHQVTQMGQEVILRCVPISNHLYFYWYRQILGQKVEFLVSFYNNEISEKSEIFDDQFSVERPDGSNFTLKIRSTKLEDSAMYFCASSPNRAGGFFGQGTRLTVV.

On this clone: Additional DNA sequences in this sample encode the identical CDR3. The rearrangement joins TRBV18 to TRBJ2-7, with TRBD2 matching 7 bases. Germline CDR1 and CDR2: KGHSH and LQKENI. This CDR3 is 14 amino acids long. V gave up 0 bases and J gave up 3 bases; unmatched junction bases: 2. CDR3 sequence reads: CASSPPGGNYEQYF. CDR3 in DNA: TGTGCCAGCTCACCACCGGGGGGGAACTACGAGCAGTACTTC.

The J gene is TRBJ1-6, the V gene TRBV4-3; D perhaps matches TRBD1 (6 bases). Trimming cost V 1 base and J 7 bases, with 17 bases left between them. Germline assignment: CDR1 LGHNA and CDR2 YSLEER. The CDR3 runs to 17 residues. The CDR3 nucleotides read TGCGCCAGCAGCCAAGTTGGCAGGGGCAGGGAAAATTCACCCCTCCACTTT. Translated, it gives CASSQVGRGRENSPLHF.

V is TRBV24-1 and J is TRBJ2-7, with D maybe TRBD1 (6 bases). V lost 2 bases to trimming and J lost 3 bases, with 13 bases between them. This CDR3 comprises 15 residues. Germline V gene sequence: CDR1 KGHDR, CDR2 SFDVKD. CDR3 in amino acids: CATSDWAGAGYEQYF. CDR3 nucleotides: TGTGCCACCAGTGATTGGGCAGGGGCCGGCTACGAGCAGTACTTC.

The chain uses TRBV19 and TRBJ2-1; 12 bases align to TRBD1. This CDR3 is built from 16 residues. Unmatched junction bases numbered 10, after V lost 7 bases and J lost 6 bases. Germline values: CDR1 LNHDA, CDR2 SQIVND (reference sequence). CDR3 sequence (DNA): TGTGCCAGTACGAGGGGGACAGGGGGCCTCCTCAATGAGCAGTTCTTC. This sequence encodes CASTRGTGGLLNEQFF. The variable domain in full, completed from reference TRBV19 and TRBJ2-1, reads DGGITQSPKYLFRKEGQNVTLSCEQNLNHDAMYWYRQDPGQGLRLIYYSQIVNDFQKGDIAEGYSVSREKKESFPLTVTSAQKNPTAFYLCASTRGTGGLLNEQFFGPGTRLTVL.

This clone has a single count. The genes are TRBV7-6 and TRBJ2-6; TRBD2 aligns across 10 bases. The germline CDR1 and CDR2 sequences are SGHVS and FNYEAQ. The CDR3 has 19 residues. J was trimmed by 1 base and V by 1 base; bases with no gene match: 7. CDR3 DNA sequence: TGTGCCAGCAGCTTAGGGCCTGGGACTAGCGCTTCTGGGGCCAACGTCCTGACTTTC. Its translation is CASSLGPGTSASGANVLTF.

This chain joins TRBV5-4 and TRBJ1-2, with D possibly matching TRBD1 (5 bases). Per germline, CDR1 SGHNT and CDR2 YYREEE (reference sequence). Trimming shortened V by 6 bases and J by 4 bases, and 16 bases separated the two germline ends. The CDR3 covers 14 residues. The CDR3 sequence is CASTTGGVPYGYTF. Here the CDR3 DNA reads TGTGCCAGCACCACAGGCGGTGTCCCCTATGGCTACACCTTC.